This TCR beta chain was sequenced in a study of T cell changes during pregnancy in multiple sclerosis. V gave up 7 bases and J gave up 4 bases; unmatched junction bases: 5. This CDR3 has 14 amino acids. Germline CDR1 reads SEHNR; CDR2 reads FQNEAQ (reference sequence). The repertoire was sequenced with immunoSEQ multiplex PCR; TCRdb's copy has only in-frame clones and lacks some. Of about 98,000 clones detected, 90% to 95% appear once; the ten largest clones hold roughly 2%. The sequenced sample was peripheral blood, obtained after pregnancy. The rearrangement links TRBV7-9 to TRBJ1-3; TRBD1 matches at 9 bases. The origin of this receptor is a female donor in good health, enrolled as a control in a pregnancy study. The CDR3 loop is CASIDRGSGNTIYF. In nucleotides, the CDR3 is TGTGCCAGCATTGACAGGGGGTCCGGAAACACCATATATTTT.